Below are 26 T cell receptor beta chains sequenced from a single sample in a study of blood T cell repertoires in COVID-19. Measured with immunoSEQ multiplex PCR; TCRdb has only the in-frame clones, and not every one. The sample holds approximately 220,000 clones, roughly four fifths seen once. Sequenced material: peripheral blood. Receptors were obtained from a woman aged 70-85 years with acute or convalescent COVID-19.

This rearrangement joins TRBV6-6 to TRBJ2-2, with 8 bases fitting TRBD1. The germline V gene encodes CDR1 MNHNY and CDR2 SVGAGI (reference sequence). After removal of 7 bases from V and 4 bases from J, the junction contained 8 bases not matched to a gene. The CDR3 sequence is 15 residues long. CDR3 DNA sequence: TGTGCCAGCACATTTGGACAGGGCGGCACCGGGGAGCTGTTTTTT. Encoded protein: CASTFGQGGTGELFF.

The J gene is TRBJ2-2, the V gene TRBV24-1, with 7 bases lining up with TRBD1. The CDR3 has 13 amino acids. Germline V gene sequence: CDR1 KGHDR, CDR2 SFDVKD. V was clipped by 10 bases and J by 2 bases; unmatched bases: 3. The CDR3 DNA reads TGTGCCACACGACAGGGAAACACCGGGGAGCTGTTTTTT. Amino acids: CATRQGNTGELFF.

This sequence joins TRBV7-2 and TRBJ1-3; no reliable D call. CDR1 is SGHTA, CDR2 FQGNSA, per germline. The CDR3 is 15 residues long. V lost 5 bases, J lost 2 bases, and 13 bases lay in between. In nucleotides, the CDR3 is TGTGCCAGCAGCCCACAGACGAGTACTGGAAACACCATATATTTT. This sequence encodes CASSPQTSTGNTIYF.

J is TRBJ2-2 and V is TRBV7-8; TRBD1 aligns across 7 bases. Germline V gene lookup returns CDR1 SGHVS and CDR2 FQNEAQ. V lost 1 base and J lost 6; bases outside the gene matches: 5. CDR3 length equals 15 residues. CDR3: CASSLGTGNPGELFF. CDR3 bases: TGTGCCAGCAGCTTAGGGACAGGAAATCCCGGGGAGCTGTTTTTT.

The gene calls are TRBV6-5 and TRBJ1-1; D not certain. V lost 6 bases, J lost 0 bases, and 8 bases lay in between. This CDR3 has 13 amino acids. Per the germline V gene, CDR1 is MNHEY and CDR2 is SVGAGI. CDR3 region: CASSTQMNTEAFF. CDR3 in DNA: TGTGCCAGCAGCACCCAGATGAACACTGAAGCTTTCTTT.

This clone has only one observation. CDR3: CASRTLGGGHGYTF. The DNA for the CDR3 is TGTGCCAGCAGAACTCTCGGCGGGGGGCATGGCTACACCTTC. The chain is built from TRBV6-5 and TRBJ1-2; D may be TRBD1 (6 bases). The CDR3 has 14 amino acids. Looked up from germline, CDR1 is MNHEY and CDR2 is SVGAGI. The V end lost 6 bases, the J end lost 6 bases, and 17 bases lay between the germline ends.

V usage is TRBV4-1 and J usage is TRBJ2-7; 10 nucleotides line up with TRBD1. Looked up from germline, CDR1 is MGHRA and CDR2 is YSYEKL. This CDR3 has 14 amino acids. Trimming at V came to 5 bases and at J to 3 bases, leaving 4 bases not matched to a gene. The CDR3 DNA is TGCGCCAGCAGCTTCGGGACAGGGGACTACGAGCAGTACTTC. This codes for CASSFGTGDYEQYF.

The J gene is TRBJ2-2, the V gene TRBV13, with D unclear. V dropped 5 bases and J dropped 5 bases, with 15 bases sitting between them. The germline V gene has CDR1 PRHDT and CDR2 FYEKMQ (reference sequence). The CDR3 is 15 amino acids. The CDR3 loop reads CASSPLRRWTGELFF. The CDR3 bases are TGTGCCAGCAGCCCCCTGCGCAGGTGGACCGGGGAGCTGTTTTTT. The full variable domain, completed using reference TRBV13 and TRBJ2-2, is AAGVIQSPRHLIKEKRETATLKCYPIPRHDTVYWYQQGPGQDPQFLISFYEKMQSDKGSIPDRFSAQQFSDYHSELNMSSLELGDSALYFCASSPLRRWTGELFFGEGSRLTVL.

DNA for the CDR3: TGCGCCAGCAGCCAAGATAGGGGGGGCTACGAGCAGTACTTC. This sequence encodes CASSQDRGGYEQYF. This chain joins TRBV4-1 and TRBJ2-7, with a weak D call TRBD2 (7 bases). This CDR3 has 14 amino acids. Germline assignment: CDR1 MGHRA and CDR2 YSYEKL. Trimming removed 0 bases from V and 3 bases from J, with 9 bases in between.

This clone appeared a few times. The V call is TRBV3-1 (or the pseudogene TRBV3-2), the J call TRBJ1-1, with D unclear. Per the germline V gene, CDR1 is LGHDT and CDR2 is YNNKEL (reference sequence). CDR3 length equals 16 residues. The V gene lost 5 bases and the J gene lost 0 bases, with 16 bases spanning the gap. The CDR3 region is CASSFTGGHLNTEAFF. CDR3 DNA: TGTGCCAGCAGCTTCACCGGTGGTCATCTGAACACTGAAGCTTTCTTT.

This chain joins TRBV5-6 and TRBJ2-7; no reliable D call. Trimming stripped 0 bases from V and 2 bases from J, with 12 bases between. The CDR3 contains 15 residues. Germline loops: CDR1 SGHDT, CDR2 YYEEEE. The CDR3 nucleotides are TGTGCCAGCAGCTTGGCAGACATTTATCCCTACGAGCAGTACTTC. It encodes CASSLADIYPYEQYF.

This sequence joins TRBV19 and TRBJ1-2; possibly TRBD1 for D (6 bases). The CDR3 consists of 13 residues. Germline assignment: CDR1 LNHDA and CDR2 SQIVND (reference sequence). V lost 6 bases and J 4 bases, leaving 12 bases between the germline ends. CDR3 protein: CASRLSGAYGYTF. The CDR3 DNA reads as TGTGCCAGTAGATTGTCAGGGGCCTATGGCTACACCTTC.

This clone was seen once. The genes are TRBV29-1 and TRBJ2-7; 11 bases map to TRBD1. The CDR3 sequence is 14 residues long. With 1 base clipped from V and 3 bases from J, the junction kept 2 bases outside the gene matches. The germline gives CDR1 SQVTM, CDR2 ANQGSEA. The CDR3 DNA follows: TGCAGCGTTGAAGGGACAGGGGGCTTCTACGAGCAGTACTTC. This codes for CSVEGTGGFYEQYF.

J is TRBJ1-1 and V is TRBV6-6, with 7 bases lining up with TRBD1. Germline values: CDR1 MNHNY, CDR2 SVGAGI (reference sequence). The CDR3 loop spans 15 amino acids. Trimming at V came to 4 bases and at J to 5 bases, leaving 10 bases not matched to a gene. CDR3 amino acids: CASSLGRDSLTEAFF. CDR3 DNA sequence: TGTGCCAGCAGTTTAGGGCGGGACAGTTTGACTGAAGCTTTCTTT.

The chain joins TRBV25-1 to TRBJ1-1; possible D gene TRBD1, 6 bases. CDR1 is MGHDK and CDR2 is SYGVNS in the germline V gene. This CDR3 region has 15 residues. Trimming left V 1 base short and J 3 bases short, with 12 bases between. Here the CDR3 DNA reads TGTGCCAGCAGTGAATCTACAGGGTCGGACACTGAAGCTTTCTTT. Residues: CASSESTGSDTEAFF.

The chain is built from TRBV6-1 and TRBJ2-3; tentatively, D is TRBD2 (6 bases). CDR3 length equals 14 residues. Germline V gene lookup returns CDR1 MNHNS and CDR2 SASEGT. Trimming removed 5 bases from V and 0 bases from J, with 9 bases in between. CDR3 in amino acids: CASSHRGSTDTQYF. The CDR3 DNA sequence: TGTGCCAGCAGTCACCGGGGGAGCACAGATACGCAGTATTTT.

V and J are TRBV18 and TRBJ1-1; 8 bases line up with TRBD1. CDR3 length: 15 amino acids. Looked up from germline, CDR1 is KGHSH and CDR2 is LQKENI. Losses at the gene ends were 4 bases for V and 4 bases for J; bases not matched to a gene: 8. The CDR3 DNA sequence: TGTGCCAGCTCACTTCAACAGGGGGATGGCACTGAAGCTTTCTTT. Its protein is CASSLQQGDGTEAFF.

The chain combines TRBV7-2 with TRBJ2-5; D possibly corresponds to TRBD1 (6 bases). From germline, CDR1 is SGHTA and CDR2 FQGNSA. The CDR3 covers 14 residues. The V end was cut by 4 bases, the J end by 2 bases, with 11 bases between. The CDR3: CASSYMTGQETQYF. The DNA of the CDR3 is TGTGCCAGCAGCTATATGACAGGACAAGAGACCCAGTACTTC.

This clone was observed a few times. The rearrangement joins TRBV24-1 to TRBJ1-2; D unclear. The CDR3 spans 14 residues. V lost 0 bases and J 4 bases, leaving 8 bases between the germline ends. The germline V gene encodes CDR1 KGHDR and CDR2 SFDVKD. CDR3 DNA: TGTGCCACCAGTGATTTGTCGATCGGCTATGGCTACACCTTC. It yields the protein CATSDLSIGYGYTF.

This chain uses TRBV10-3 with TRBJ1-5; 7 bases agree with TRBD1. CDR1 ENHRY and CDR2 SYGVKD come from the germline V gene. This CDR3 region has 13 residues. With 10 bases clipped from V and 7 bases from J, the junction kept 10 bases outside the gene matches. The CDR3, as DNA: TGTGCCAGCCACGACAGGGAGCGGCAGCCCCAGCATTTT. Protein: CASHDRERQPQHF.

This chain connects TRBV6-6 to TRBJ2-5, with TRBD2 identical over 13 bases. The CDR3 extends over 20 amino acids. Germline CDR1 MNHNY, CDR2 SVGAGI (reference sequence). J lost 1 base, V lost 5 bases, and 16 bases had no gene match. CDR3 residues: CASSHRTSGGPRVSQETQYF. CDR3 sequence (DNA): TGTGCCAGCAGTCACCGGACTAGCGGGGGCCCCAGGGTTAGCCAAGAGACCCAGTACTTC.

A few counts support this clone. This chain joins TRBV27 and TRBJ2-7, with 8 positions matching TRBD1. CDR1 is MNHEY and CDR2 is SMNVEV in the germline V gene (reference sequence). CDR3 length: 14 amino acids. J gave up 2 bases and V 6 bases, and 6 bases lay outside the gene matches. CDR3 loop: CASSSGQGPYEQYF. CDR3 sequence (DNA): TGTGCCAGCAGCTCTGGACAGGGACCCTACGAGCAGTACTTC.

CDR3 coding DNA: TGTGCCAGTAAGGAGGGGATAGGGGAGCTGTTTTTT. This encodes CASKEGIGELFF. The gene calls are TRBV19 and TRBJ2-2, with D perhaps matching TRBD2 (6 bases). V shed 7 bases and J shed 8 bases, with 11 bases lying between them. In germline, CDR1 is LNHDA, CDR2 SQIVND (reference sequence). There are 12 residues in the CDR3.

This clone came up a few times. V usage is TRBV10-2 and J usage is TRBJ1-2, with 9 positions matching TRBD1. Germline CDR1 is WSHSY and CDR2 is SAAADI. This CDR3 is built from 18 residues. The ends lost 2 bases at V and 3 bases at J; junction bases unmatched: 13. The CDR3 protein is CASSEPYLTRDRDYGYTF. DNA of the CDR3: TGCGCCAGCAGTGAGCCGTACTTGACCCGGGACAGGGACTATGGCTACACCTTC.

The chain couples TRBV4-2 to TRBJ1-1; no firm D call. The CDR3 consists of 15 residues. Trimming pared 2 bases from V and 7 bases from J, leaving 17 bases between. CDR1 and CDR2 (germline): LGHNA, YNFKEQ. The CDR3 DNA reads as TGTGCCAGCAGCCAAAAGATGCCTGACACAAATGAAGCTTTCTTT. The encoded protein is CASSQKMPDTNEAFF.

This clone has just a few counts. The J gene is TRBJ1-2, the V gene TRBV5-8, with D perhaps matching TRBD1 (5 bases). The length of the CDR3 is 11 residues. From germline, CDR1 is SGHTS and CDR2 YDEGEE. The V end was cut by 4 bases, the J end by 7 bases, with 8 bases between. The CDR3 reads CASSVGVGYTF. The CDR3 nucleotides read TGTGCCAGCAGCGTAGGGGTTGGCTACACCTTC. Using reference TRBV5-8 and TRBJ1-2 for the parts outside the CDR3, the full variable domain is EAGVTQSPTHLIKTRGQQATLRCSPISGHTSVYWYQQALGLGLQFLLWYDEGEERNRGNFPPRFSGRQFPNYSSELNVNALELEDSALYLCASSVGVGYTFGSGTRLTVV.